The clone carrying this T cell receptor beta chain was picked up many times. Its target is unknown. The record originates from a study of T-cell memory formation after mild COVID-19. TCRdb passed the 5' RACE reads through MiXCR, listing each CDR3 protein once. The data contain under 300,000 distinct CDR3 sequences, over 15% of them singletons. The CDR3 runs to 15 residues. Looked up from germline, CDR1 is SGHRS and CDR2 is YFSETQ. The J segment lost 5 bases and the V segment lost 2 bases, leaving 6 bases of the junction unmatched. General study points: Shrinking CD4+ clones resided mostly in CM and EM, and CD8+ ones in EMRA.

The chain carries TRBV5-1 and TRBJ2-3, with 9 bases lining up with TRBD2. The sequenced sample was PBMCs or a T cell subset sorted from them (not recorded which). This receptor was taken from a young man who had mild COVID-19 (a few samples of this study predate the infection). Cell type and time point are not known. The CDR3, as DNA: TGCGCCAGCAGCTTTGGCGGGGGGGGCGAAGATACGCAGTATTTT. Amino acids: CASSFGGGGEDTQYF.